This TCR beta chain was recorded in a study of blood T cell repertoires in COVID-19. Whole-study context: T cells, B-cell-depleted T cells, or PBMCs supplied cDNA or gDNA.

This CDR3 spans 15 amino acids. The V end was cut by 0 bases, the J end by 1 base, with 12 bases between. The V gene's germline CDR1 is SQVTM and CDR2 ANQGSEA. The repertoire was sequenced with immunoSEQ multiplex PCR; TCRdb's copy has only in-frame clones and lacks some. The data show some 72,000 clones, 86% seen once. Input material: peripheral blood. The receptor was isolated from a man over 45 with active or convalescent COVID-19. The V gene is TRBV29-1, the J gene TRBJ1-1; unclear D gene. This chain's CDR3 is CSVEEARQQNTEAFF. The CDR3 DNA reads TGCAGCGTTGAAGAAGCGCGGCAACAGAACACTGAAGCTTTCTTT. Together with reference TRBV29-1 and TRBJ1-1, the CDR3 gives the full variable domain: SAVISQKPSRDICQRGTSLTIQCQVDSQVTMMFWYRQQPGQSLTLIATANQGSEATYESGFVIDKFPISRPNLTFSTLTVSNMSPEDSSIYLCSVEEARQQNTEAFFGQGTRLTVV.